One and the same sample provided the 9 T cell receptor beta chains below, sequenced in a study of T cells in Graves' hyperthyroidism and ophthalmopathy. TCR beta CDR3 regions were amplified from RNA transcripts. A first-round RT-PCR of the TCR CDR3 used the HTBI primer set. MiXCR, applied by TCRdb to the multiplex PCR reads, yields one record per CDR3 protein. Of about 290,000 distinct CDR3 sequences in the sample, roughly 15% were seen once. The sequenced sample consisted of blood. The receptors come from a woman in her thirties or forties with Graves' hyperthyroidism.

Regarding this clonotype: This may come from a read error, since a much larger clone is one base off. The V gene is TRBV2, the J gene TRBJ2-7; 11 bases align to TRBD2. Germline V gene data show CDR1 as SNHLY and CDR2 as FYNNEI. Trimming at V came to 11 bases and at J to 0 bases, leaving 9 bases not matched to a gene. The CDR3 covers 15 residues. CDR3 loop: CAGYRLAGISYEQYF. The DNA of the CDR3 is TGTGCCGGCTATAGACTAGCGGGAATCTCCTACGAGCAGTACTTC.

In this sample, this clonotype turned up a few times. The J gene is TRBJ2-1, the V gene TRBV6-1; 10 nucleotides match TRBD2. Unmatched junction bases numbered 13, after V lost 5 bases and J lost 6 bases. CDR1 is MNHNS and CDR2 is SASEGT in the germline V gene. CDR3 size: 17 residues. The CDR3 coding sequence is TGTGCCAGCAGTTTGACAGGGACGGCTAGCGGGAGCAATGAGCAGTTCTTC. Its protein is CASSLTGTASGSNEQFF.

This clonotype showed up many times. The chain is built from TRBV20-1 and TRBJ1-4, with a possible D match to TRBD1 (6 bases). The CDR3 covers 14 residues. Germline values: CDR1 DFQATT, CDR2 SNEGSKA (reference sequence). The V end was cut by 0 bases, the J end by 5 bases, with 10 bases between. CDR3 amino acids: CSARDPRGNEKLFF. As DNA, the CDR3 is TGCAGTGCTAGAGATCCCAGGGGCAATGAAAAACTGTTTTTT.

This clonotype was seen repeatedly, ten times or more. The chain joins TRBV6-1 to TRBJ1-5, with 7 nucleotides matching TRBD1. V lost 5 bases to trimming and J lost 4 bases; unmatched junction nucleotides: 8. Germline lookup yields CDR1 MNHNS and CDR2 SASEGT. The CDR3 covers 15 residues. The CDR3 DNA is TGTGCCAGCAGTCAGGGGACAGCTCGGAATCAGCCCCAGCATTTT. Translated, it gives CASSQGTARNQPQHF.

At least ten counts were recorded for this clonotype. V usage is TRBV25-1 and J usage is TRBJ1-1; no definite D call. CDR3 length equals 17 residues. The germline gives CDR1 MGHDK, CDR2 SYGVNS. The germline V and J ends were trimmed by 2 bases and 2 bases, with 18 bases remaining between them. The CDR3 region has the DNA TGTGCCAGCAGTGAAAGCGAAGCTACGACTCCTAACACTGAAGCTTTCTTT. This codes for CASSESEATTPNTEAFF.

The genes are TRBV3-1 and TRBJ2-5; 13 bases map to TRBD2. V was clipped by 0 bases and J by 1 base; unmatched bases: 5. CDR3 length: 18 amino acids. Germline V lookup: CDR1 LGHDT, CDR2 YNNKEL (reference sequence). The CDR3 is CASSQDPGLAGAQETQYF. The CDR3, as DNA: TGTGCCAGCAGCCAAGATCCCGGACTAGCGGGAGCCCAAGAGACCCAGTACTTC.

CDR3 DNA sequence: TGCAGCGTTGAACGGATTGGGCAGCAGTACTTC. Translation: CSVERIGQQYF. The gene calls are TRBV29-1 and TRBJ2-7; no definite D call. CDR3 length: 11 residues. CDR1 SQVTM and CDR2 ANQGSEA come from the germline V gene. V lost 2 bases, J lost 8 bases, and 10 bases lay in between.

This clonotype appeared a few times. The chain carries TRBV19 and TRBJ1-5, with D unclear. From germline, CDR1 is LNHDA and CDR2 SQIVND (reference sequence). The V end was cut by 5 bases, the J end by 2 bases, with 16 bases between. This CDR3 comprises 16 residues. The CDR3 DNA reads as TGTGCCAGTAGTTCGTGGGGTGGAAGTCGCAATCAGCCCCAGCATTTT. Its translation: CASSSWGGSRNQPQHF.

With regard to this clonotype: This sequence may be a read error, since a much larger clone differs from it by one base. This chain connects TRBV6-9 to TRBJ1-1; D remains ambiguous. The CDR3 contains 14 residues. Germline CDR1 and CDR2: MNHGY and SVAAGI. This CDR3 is CASSYNQMNTEALF. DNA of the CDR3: TGTGCCAGCAGTTACAACCAGATGAACACTGAAGCTCTCTTT.